This T cell receptor beta chain comes out of a study of long-term antiretroviral therapy in people with HIV. Study-level findings and limits: Information on adherence, resistance and therapy changes was unavailable. Diversity increased after ART yet remained lower than in transplant donor controls.

Note on this clone: Its antigen is as yet unknown.

It was version v3.0 of the immunoSEQ assay that was run at survey level. Generated by immunoSEQ multiplex PCR, the TCRdb table keeps only in-frame clones and is missing some. Among over 35,000 clones listed, approximately 80% were seen once. V dropped 4 bases and J dropped 7; count of bases not matched to a gene: 13. This CDR3 contains 15 residues. Germline V gene lookup returns CDR1 SQVTM and CDR2 ANQGSEA. The TCR was taken from a young man with HIV. The V call is TRBV29-1, the J call TRBJ2-7; 10 nucleotides line up with TRBD1. The source was unsorted PBMCs, collected 3.4 years after starting antiretroviral therapy. Here the CDR3 reads CSVGGGQGVRGEQYF. The DNA of the CDR3 is TGCAGCGTTGGGGGAGGACAGGGGGTGAGGGGGGAGCAGTACTTC.